The 8 T cell receptor beta chains given below trace back to one sample, sequenced in a study of control samples from healthy donors and cancer patients. Method: immunoSEQ multiplex PCR; TCRdb's copy keeps in-frame clones and lacks some. The sample has 90,000 to 130,000 clones, around four fifths seen once; the top ten hold 6% to 8%. The sequenced material came from blood. The receptors stem from a young man in good health.

This sequence joins TRBV27 and TRBJ2-5; D is perhaps TRBD2 (6 bases). This CDR3 comprises 13 residues. CDR1 and CDR2 from the germline V gene are MNHEY and SMNVEV (reference sequence). The germline V and J ends were trimmed by 3 bases and 5 bases, with 10 bases remaining between them. The CDR3 protein is CASSFGGTETQYF. The CDR3 nucleotides read TGTGCCAGCAGTTTTGGAGGGACTGAGACCCAGTACTTC.

J is TRBJ2-6 and V is TRBV25-1; D is ambiguous. Trimming took 3 bases from V and 0 from J, leaving 9 bases between them. This CDR3 has 16 amino acids. Germline V gene sequence: CDR1 MGHDK, CDR2 SYGVNS. CDR3 coding DNA: TGTGCCAGCAGTGAGTTACAGAACTCTGGGGCCAACGTCCTGACTTTC. As protein: CASSELQNSGANVLTF.

This chain links TRBV7-2 with TRBJ2-5; D is uncertain. Looked up from germline, CDR1 is SGHTA and CDR2 is FQGNSA. The CDR3 is 14 residues long. V gave up 4 bases and J gave up 5 bases, with 14 bases separating them. CDR3 DNA: TGTGCCAGCAGCTCGGGCTTGGATCGGGAGACCCAGTACTTC. Its protein product is CASSSGLDRETQYF.

This clone was seen once. The chain recombines TRBV19 with TRBJ1-5; D is ambiguous. The CDR3 covers 14 residues. V shed 3 bases and J shed 5 bases, with 11 bases lying between them. CDR1 and CDR2 from the germline V gene are LNHDA and SQIVND (reference sequence). The CDR3 DNA reads as TGTGCCAGTAGTATCGAAAGGCCGGATCAGCCCCAGCATTTT. Its translation is CASSIERPDQPQHF.

This clone was observed once. The chain links TRBV6-2 or TRBV6-3 to TRBJ2-7, with D unclear. The CDR3 extends over 13 amino acids. Trimming removed 3 bases from V and 1 base from J, with 7 bases in between. CDR1 is MNHEY, CDR2 SVGEGT, per germline. The CDR3 sequence: CASSYRSSYEQYF. The CDR3 DNA is TGTGCCAGCAGTTATAGGAGTTCCTACGAGCAGTACTTC.

The V gene is TRBV6-5, the J gene TRBJ1-1; D is uncertain. V lost 2 bases and J 2 bases, leaving 9 bases between the germline ends. The germline CDR1 and CDR2 sequences are MNHEY and SVGAGI. The CDR3 has 14 residues. The CDR3 DNA is TGTGCCAGCAGTTACCGCGGGTCTAACACTGAAGCTTTCTTT. Amino acids: CASSYRGSNTEAFF.

The chain has TRBV6-6 and TRBJ2-1; perhaps D is TRBD1 or TRBD2 (5 bases each). The CDR3 extends over 15 amino acids. Germline V CDR1 and CDR2: MNHNY, SVGAGI (reference sequence). Between the trimmed V and J ends, which lost 2 bases and 0 bases, there was a span of 8 bases. CDR3 sequence reads: CASSYEGNSYNEQFF. The CDR3, as DNA: TGTGCCAGCAGTTACGAGGGGAACTCCTACAATGAGCAGTTCTTC.

In DNA form, the CDR3 reads TGTGCCGGCTACGGGACTAGCTATCCCGGGGAGCTGTTTTTT. Translation: CAGYGTSYPGELFF. V is TRBV6-5 and J is TRBJ2-2, with 9 positions matching TRBD2. This CDR3 is 14 amino acids long. V gave up 11 bases and J gave up 6 bases; unmatched junction bases: 10. CDR1 and CDR2 (germline): MNHEY, SVGAGI.